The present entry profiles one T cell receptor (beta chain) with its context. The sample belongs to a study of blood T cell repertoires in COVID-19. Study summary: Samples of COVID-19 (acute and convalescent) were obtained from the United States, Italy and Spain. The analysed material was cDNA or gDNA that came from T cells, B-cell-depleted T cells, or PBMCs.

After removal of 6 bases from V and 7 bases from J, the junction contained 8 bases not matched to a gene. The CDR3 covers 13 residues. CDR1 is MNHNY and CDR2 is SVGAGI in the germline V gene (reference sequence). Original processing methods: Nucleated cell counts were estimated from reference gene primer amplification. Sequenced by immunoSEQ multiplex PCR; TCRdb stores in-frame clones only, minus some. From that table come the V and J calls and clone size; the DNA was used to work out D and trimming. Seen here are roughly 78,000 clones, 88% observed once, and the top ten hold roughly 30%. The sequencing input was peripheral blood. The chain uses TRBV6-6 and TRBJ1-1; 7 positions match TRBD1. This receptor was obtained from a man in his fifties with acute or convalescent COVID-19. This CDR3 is CASRIPTGLEAFF. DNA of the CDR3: TGTGCCAGCAGAATTCCGACAGGGCTTGAAGCTTTCTTT.